The 19 T cell receptor beta chains below all came from one sample that was sequenced in a study of T cell changes during pregnancy in multiple sclerosis (dated by TCRdb to between 2018 and 2020). Library creation used the immunoSEQ multiplex PCR assay. TCRdb obtained this table from immuneACCESS and retained in-frame rearrangements with V and J assigned. These tables miss some clones; where compared with another copy, unresolved V genes account for less than half of the shortfall, and the remainder is unexplained. The sample table lists 85,000 to 120,000 clones, around 93% of them with a count of one. Roughly 1.5% of the sample is taken by the ten largest. The sequenced sample was peripheral blood, obtained after pregnancy. The receptors were sampled from a female donor with multiple sclerosis, enrolled in a pregnancy study.

J is TRBJ2-5 and V is TRBV7-6; TRBD2 might be the D (5 bases). Looked up from germline, CDR1 is SGHVS and CDR2 is FNYEAQ. The CDR3 length is 16 residues. Trimming removed 4 bases at V and 1 base at J, with 16 bases between. DNA for the CDR3: TGTGCCAGCAGCTCCCCGAGGTTGGGAGCCCAAGAGACCCAGTACTTC. Translated, it gives CASSSPRLGAQETQYF.

This rearrangement joins TRBV13 to TRBJ2-1, with TRBD2 matching over 11 bases. This CDR3 region has 17 residues. CDR1 and CDR2 from the germline V gene are PRHDT and FYEKMQ (reference sequence). Trimming removed 5 bases from V and 0 bases from J; junction bases left unmatched: 6. As DNA, the CDR3 is TGTGCCAGCAGCATAATAGCGGGGGGGAGCTCCTACAATGAGCAGTTCTTC. Protein: CASSIIAGGSSYNEQFF.

This chain joins TRBV11-2 and TRBJ1-3; D is perhaps TRBD1 (6 bases). This CDR3 has 16 amino acids. CDR1 and CDR2 from the germline V gene are SGHAT and FQNNGV. V lost 3 bases and J 0 bases, leaving 12 bases between the germline ends. CDR3 region: CASSLRDTSSGNTIYF. The CDR3 coding sequence is TGTGCCAGCAGCTTGAGGGACACTAGCTCTGGAAACACCATATATTTT.

V gene TRBV14 combines with J gene TRBJ1-1, with 7 bases identical to TRBD1. With V trimmed by 3 bases and J by 5 bases, 9 bases remained unmatched. Per germline, CDR1 SGHDN and CDR2 FVKESK. The CDR3 totals 15 residues. This chain's CDR3 is CASSQETGWRTEAFF. The CDR3 DNA reads as TGTGCCAGCAGCCAGGAGACAGGGTGGAGGACTGAAGCTTTCTTT. Using reference TRBV14 and TRBJ1-1 for the parts outside the CDR3, the full variable domain is EAGVTQFPSHSVIEKGQTVTLRCDPISGHDNLYWYRRVMGKEIKFLLHFVKESKQDESGMPNNRFLAERTGGTYSTLKVQPAELEDSGVYFCASSQETGWRTEAFFGQGTRLTVV.

The gene calls are TRBV28 and TRBJ1-5; D may be TRBD1 (5 bases). The V end was cut by 3 bases, the J end by 6 bases, with 12 bases between. The CDR3 covers 14 residues. Per the germline V gene, CDR1 is MDHEN and CDR2 is SYDVKM. The CDR3 region has the DNA TGTGCCAGCAGTTTCCTCGGGGGAGGTCAGCCCCAGCATTTT. Translation: CASSFLGGGQPQHF.

This chain's CDR3 is CASSQAAGGSYEQYF. The CDR3 DNA is TGTGCCAGCAGCCAAGCTGCGGGAGGGTCCTACGAGCAGTACTTC. The chain employs TRBV14 and TRBJ2-7; 9 nucleotides align to TRBD2. The V and J ends lost 1 base and 1 base, in that order; junction bases with no gene match: 2. Germline assignment: CDR1 SGHDN and CDR2 FVKESK. The CDR3 is 15 amino acids.

The chain is built from TRBV5-4 and TRBJ2-5; 12 bases map to TRBD1. The V gene end was trimmed by 5 bases and the J gene end by 5 bases; junction bases not matched to a gene: 16. This CDR3 has 18 residues. Germline CDR1 is SGHNT and CDR2 is YYREEE (reference sequence). CDR3 nucleotide sequence: TGTGCCAGCAGTATGGGGTCCCCGGGACAGGGGGCAGGGGAGACCCAGTACTTC. Its translation is CASSMGSPGQGAGETQYF.

The chain has TRBV7-9 and TRBJ1-2; tentatively, D is TRBD1 (5 bases). The germline CDR1 and CDR2 sequences are SEHNR and FQNEAQ (reference sequence). This CDR3 region has 13 residues. V was clipped by 5 bases and J by 6 bases, with 13 bases between them. CDR3 in amino acids: CASSPIAGNGYTF. For the CDR3, the DNA is TGTGCCAGCAGCCCGATAGCAGGGAATGGCTACACCTTC.

This clone was recorded at least ten times. V usage is TRBV4-1 and J usage is TRBJ2-7, with 7 bases that match TRBD2. The CDR3 contains 17 residues. After removal of 0 bases from V and 2 bases from J, the junction contained 10 bases not matched to a gene. Per germline, CDR1 MGHRA and CDR2 YSYEKL. CDR3 loop: CASSQEPPGRIPYEQYF. CDR3 coding DNA: TGCGCCAGCAGCCAAGAACCCCCCGGGAGGATCCCCTACGAGCAGTACTTC.

The chain carries TRBV30 and TRBJ1-6; no clear D gene. This CDR3 contains 14 residues. Germline V gene lookup returns CDR1 GTSNPN and CDR2 SVGIG (reference sequence). V was cut by 4 bases and J by 5 bases, with 12 bases left in between. CDR3 nucleotides: TGTGCCTGGAAGTTGTCAGCGAATAATTCACCCCTCCACTTT. Protein product: CAWKLSANNSPLHF.

The rearrangement uses TRBV19 and TRBJ1-4; no firm D call. Between the trimmed V and J ends, which lost 3 bases and 8 bases, there was a span of 13 bases. Germline assignment: CDR1 LNHDA and CDR2 SQIVND (reference sequence). The CDR3 is 14 amino acids. The CDR3: CASSMVTSPEKLFF. In nucleotides, the CDR3 is TGTGCCAGTAGTATGGTTACGAGCCCCGAAAAACTGTTTTTT.

The V call is TRBV7-3, the J call TRBJ2-2; D unclear. There are 16 residues in the CDR3. V lost 5 bases to trimming and J lost 1 base, with 14 bases between them. Per germline, CDR1 SGHTA and CDR2 FQGTGA. In nucleotides, the CDR3 is TGTGCCAGCAGCACCCAGCCCTCAGGGAACACCGGGGAGCTGTTTTTT. Its translation is CASSTQPSGNTGELFF.

The chain employs TRBV5-4 and TRBJ2-3; D may be TRBD1 (5 bases). This CDR3 is 16 amino acids long. Trimming stripped 2 bases from V and 0 bases from J, with 13 bases between. Per germline, CDR1 SGHNT and CDR2 YYREEE (reference sequence). The CDR3 loop is CASSLGIGASTDTQYF. As DNA, the CDR3 is TGTGCCAGCAGCTTAGGAATAGGGGCTAGCACAGATACGCAGTATTTT.

The chain is built from TRBV5-1 and TRBJ2-1; TRBD2 aligns across 9 bases. The CDR3 extends over 13 amino acids. The V gene end was trimmed by 4 bases and the J gene end by 10 bases; junction bases not matched to a gene: 6. CDR1 SGHRS and CDR2 YFSETQ come from the germline V gene. This CDR3 reads CASSVLSGREQFF. The CDR3 DNA reads as TGCGCCAGCAGCGTCCTAAGCGGGAGGGAGCAGTTCTTC.

V and J are TRBV4-2 and TRBJ2-2; TRBD2 agrees at 12 bases. CDR1 and CDR2 from the germline V gene are LGHNA and YNFKEQ. Trimming removed 1 base from V and 0 bases from J; junction bases left unmatched: 0. The CDR3 is 17 residues long. This CDR3 reads CASSQGTSGANTGELFF. CDR3 nucleotides: TGTGCCAGCAGCCAAGGGACTAGCGGGGCGAACACCGGGGAGCTGTTTTTT.

This clone was recorded only once. The rearrangement uses TRBV7-9 and TRBJ1-1, with D perhaps matching TRBD1 (6 bases). CDR3 length: 15 residues. The V and J ends lost 5 bases and 11 bases respectively, with 24 bases between them. CDR1 is SEHNR, CDR2 FQNEAQ, per germline (reference sequence). The CDR3 loop is CASSPTRGMAREAFF. CDR3 in DNA: TGTGCCAGCAGCCCAACCAGGGGCATGGCGCGGGAGGCTTTCTTT.

The CDR3 reads CASGLVTQTGFMNTEAFF. The CDR3 coding sequence is TGTGCTAGTGGTTTGGTAACTCAGACAGGGTTCATGAACACTGAAGCTTTCTTT. V usage is TRBV12-5 and J usage is TRBJ1-1, with TRBD1 identical over 7 bases. This CDR3 contains 18 residues. The trim removed 0 bases at V and 0 bases at J, leaving 10 bases unmatched. Germline V gene sequence: CDR1 LGHNT, CDR2 FRNRAP.

The chain is built from TRBV30 and TRBJ1-1; D not certain. The CDR3 contains 10 residues. Germline V gene data show CDR1 as GTSNPN and CDR2 as SVGIG (reference sequence). Trimming pared 5 bases from V and 7 bases from J, leaving 8 bases between. The CDR3 DNA reads TGTGCCTGGGGCCCCAATGAAGCTTTCTTT. Amino acids: CAWGPNEAFF.

The chain has TRBV11-2 and TRBJ2-1; D unclear. V was trimmed by 3 bases and J by 6 bases, leaving 6 bases between them. The germline V gene encodes CDR1 SGHAT and CDR2 FQNNGV. This CDR3 is 12 amino acids long. In DNA form, the CDR3 reads TGTGCCAGCAGCTTCAACGGCAATGAGCAGTTCTTC. It specifies CASSFNGNEQFF. Complete variable domain (other parts from reference TRBV11-2 and TRBJ2-1): EAGVAQSPRYKIIEKRQSVAFWCNPISGHATLYWYQQILGQGPKLLIQFQNNGVVDDSQLPKDRFSAERLKGVDSTLKIQPAKLEDSAVYLCASSFNGNEQFFGPGTRLTVL.